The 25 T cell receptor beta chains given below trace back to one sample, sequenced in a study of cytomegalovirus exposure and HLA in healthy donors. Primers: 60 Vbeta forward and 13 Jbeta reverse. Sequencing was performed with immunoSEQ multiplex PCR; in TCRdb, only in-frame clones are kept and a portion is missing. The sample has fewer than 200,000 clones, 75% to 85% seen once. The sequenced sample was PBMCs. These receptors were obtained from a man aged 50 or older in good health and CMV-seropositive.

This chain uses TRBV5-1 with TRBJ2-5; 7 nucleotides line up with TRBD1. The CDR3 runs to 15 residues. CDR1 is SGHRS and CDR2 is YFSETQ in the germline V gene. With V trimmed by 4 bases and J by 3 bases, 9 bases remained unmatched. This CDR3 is CASSRETGTKETQYF. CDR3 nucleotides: TGCGCCAGCAGCAGGGAGACAGGGACAAAAGAGACCCAGTACTTC.

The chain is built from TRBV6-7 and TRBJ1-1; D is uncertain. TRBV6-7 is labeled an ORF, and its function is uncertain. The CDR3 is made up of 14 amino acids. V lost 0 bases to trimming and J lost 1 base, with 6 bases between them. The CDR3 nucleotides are TGTGCCAGCAGTTACTCGTTTAGGAACACTGAAGCTTTCTTT. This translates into CASSYSFRNTEAFF.

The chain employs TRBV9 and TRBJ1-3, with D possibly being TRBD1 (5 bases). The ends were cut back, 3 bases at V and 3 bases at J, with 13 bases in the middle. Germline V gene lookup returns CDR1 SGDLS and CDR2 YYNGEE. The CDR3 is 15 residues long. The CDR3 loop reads CASSGIRDYGNTIYF. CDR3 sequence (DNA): TGTGCCAGCAGCGGAATCAGGGATTATGGAAACACCATATATTTT.

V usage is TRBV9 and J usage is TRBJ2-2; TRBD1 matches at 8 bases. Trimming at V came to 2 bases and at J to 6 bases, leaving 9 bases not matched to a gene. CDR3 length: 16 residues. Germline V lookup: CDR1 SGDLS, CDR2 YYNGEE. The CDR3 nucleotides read TGTGCCAGCAGCGTGGGGGCCCCACAGGGGGCCGGGGAGCTGTTTTTT. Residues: CASSVGAPQGAGELFF.

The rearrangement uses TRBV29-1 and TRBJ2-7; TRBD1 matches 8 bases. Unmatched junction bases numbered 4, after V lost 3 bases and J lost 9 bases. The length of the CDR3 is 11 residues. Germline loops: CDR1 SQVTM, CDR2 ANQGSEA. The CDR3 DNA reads TGCAGCGTTGAGGAACAGGGGGTGCAGTACTTC. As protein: CSVEEQGVQYF.

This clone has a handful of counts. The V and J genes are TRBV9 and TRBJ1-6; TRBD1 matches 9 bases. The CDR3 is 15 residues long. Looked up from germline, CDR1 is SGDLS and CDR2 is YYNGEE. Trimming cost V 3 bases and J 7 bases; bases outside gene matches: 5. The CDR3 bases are TGTGCCAGCAGCGGTGGGACAGGGCGGAATTCACCCCTCCACTTT. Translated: CASSGGTGRNSPLHF.

The CDR3 DNA reads as TGTGCCAGTAGTACATTACAGGATTTCTCTGGGGCCAACGTCCTGACTTTC. It encodes CASSTLQDFSGANVLTF. J is TRBJ2-6 and V is TRBV19; D perhaps matches TRBD1 (5 bases). V gave up 4 bases and J gave up 0 bases, with 13 bases separating them. The length of the CDR3 is 17 residues. Germline-derived CDR1 and CDR2 are LNHDA and SQIVND (reference sequence). The full variable domain, in which reference TRBV19 and TRBJ2-6 provide the parts outside the CDR3, is DGGITQSPKYLFRKEGQNVTLSCEQNLNHDAMYWYRQDPGQGLRLIYYSQIVNDFQKGDIAEGYSVSREKKESFPLTVTSAQKNPTAFYLCASSTLQDFSGANVLTFGAGSRLTVL.

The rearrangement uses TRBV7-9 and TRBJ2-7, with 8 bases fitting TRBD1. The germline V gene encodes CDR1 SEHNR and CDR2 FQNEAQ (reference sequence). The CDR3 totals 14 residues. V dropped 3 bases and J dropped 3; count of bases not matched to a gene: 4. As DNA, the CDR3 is TGTGCCAGCAGCTTCGGGACAGGAGACTACGAGCAGTACTTC. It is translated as CASSFGTGDYEQYF.

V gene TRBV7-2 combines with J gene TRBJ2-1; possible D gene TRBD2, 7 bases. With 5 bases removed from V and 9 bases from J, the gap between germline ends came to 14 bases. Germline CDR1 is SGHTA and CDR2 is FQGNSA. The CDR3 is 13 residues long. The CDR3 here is CASSRGGAGEQFF. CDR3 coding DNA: TGTGCCAGCAGCCGAGGGGGGGCGGGTGAGCAGTTCTTC.

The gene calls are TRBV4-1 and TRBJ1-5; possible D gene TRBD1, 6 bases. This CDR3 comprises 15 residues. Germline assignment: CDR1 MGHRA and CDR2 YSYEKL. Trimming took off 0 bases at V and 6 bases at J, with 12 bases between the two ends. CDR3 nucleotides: TGCGCCAGCAGCCAAGACCCACAGGGTGTTCAGCCCCAGCATTTT. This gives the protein CASSQDPQGVQPQHF.

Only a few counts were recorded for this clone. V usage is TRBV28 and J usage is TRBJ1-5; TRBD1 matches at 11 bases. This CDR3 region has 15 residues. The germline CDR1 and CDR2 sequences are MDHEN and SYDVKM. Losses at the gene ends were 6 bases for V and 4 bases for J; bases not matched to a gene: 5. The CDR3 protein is CASRGDRGLNQPQHF. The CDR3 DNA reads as TGTGCCAGCAGGGGGGACAGGGGGTTAAATCAGCCCCAGCATTTT.

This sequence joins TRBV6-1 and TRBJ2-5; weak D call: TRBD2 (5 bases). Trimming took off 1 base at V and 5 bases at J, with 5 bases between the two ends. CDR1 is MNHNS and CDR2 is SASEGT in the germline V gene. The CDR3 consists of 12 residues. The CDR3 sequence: CASSEGRETQYF. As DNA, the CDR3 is TGTGCCAGCAGTGAAGGGAGGGAGACCCAGTACTTC.

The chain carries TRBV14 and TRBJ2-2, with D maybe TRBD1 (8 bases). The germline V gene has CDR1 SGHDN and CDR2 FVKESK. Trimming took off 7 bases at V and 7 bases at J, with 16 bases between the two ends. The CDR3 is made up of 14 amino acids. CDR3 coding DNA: TGTGCCAGCACCAGGACAGGGAGGGACGGGGAGCTGTTTTTT. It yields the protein CASTRTGRDGELFF.

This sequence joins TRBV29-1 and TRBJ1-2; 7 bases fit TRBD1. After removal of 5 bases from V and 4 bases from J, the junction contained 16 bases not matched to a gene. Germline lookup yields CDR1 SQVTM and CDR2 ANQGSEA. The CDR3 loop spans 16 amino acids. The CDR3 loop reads CSVWLRGTGAGYGYTF. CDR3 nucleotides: TGCAGCGTTTGGCTGAGGGGTACAGGGGCAGGCTATGGCTACACCTTC.

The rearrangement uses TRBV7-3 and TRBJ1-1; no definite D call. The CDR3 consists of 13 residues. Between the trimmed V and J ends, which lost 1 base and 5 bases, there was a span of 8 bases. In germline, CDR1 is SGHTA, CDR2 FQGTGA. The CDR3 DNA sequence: TGTGCCAGCAGCTTAAACAGTGGGACTGAAGCTTTCTTT. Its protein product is CASSLNSGTEAFF.

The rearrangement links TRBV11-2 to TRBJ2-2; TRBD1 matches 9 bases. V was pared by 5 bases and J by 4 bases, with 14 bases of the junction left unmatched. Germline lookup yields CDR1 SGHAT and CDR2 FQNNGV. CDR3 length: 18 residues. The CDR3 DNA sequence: TGTGCCAGCAGCCCCCGAGTTATGAGACAGGGGGTCACCGGGGAGCTGTTTTTT. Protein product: CASSPRVMRQGVTGELFF.

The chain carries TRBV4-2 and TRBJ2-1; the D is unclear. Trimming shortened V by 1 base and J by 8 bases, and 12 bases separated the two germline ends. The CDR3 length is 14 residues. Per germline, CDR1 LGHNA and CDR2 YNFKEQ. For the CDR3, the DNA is TGTGCCAGCAGCCAAGTCGGGTTGTCAGATGAGCAGTTCTTC. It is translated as CASSQVGLSDEQFF.

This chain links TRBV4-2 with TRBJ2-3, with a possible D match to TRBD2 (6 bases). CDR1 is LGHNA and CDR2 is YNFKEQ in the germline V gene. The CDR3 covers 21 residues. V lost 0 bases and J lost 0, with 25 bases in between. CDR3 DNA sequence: TGTGCCAGCAGCCAAGATGTGGGTTCGCCGGGACTTCCATCTAGCACAGATACGCAGTATTTT. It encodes CASSQDVGSPGLPSSTDTQYF.

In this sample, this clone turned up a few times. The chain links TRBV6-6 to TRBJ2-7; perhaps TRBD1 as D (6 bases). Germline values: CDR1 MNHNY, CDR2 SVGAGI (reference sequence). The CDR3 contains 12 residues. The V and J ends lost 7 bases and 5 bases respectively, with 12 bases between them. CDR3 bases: TGTGCCAGCACCCGGTACAGGGACGAGCAGTACTTC. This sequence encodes CASTRYRDEQYF.

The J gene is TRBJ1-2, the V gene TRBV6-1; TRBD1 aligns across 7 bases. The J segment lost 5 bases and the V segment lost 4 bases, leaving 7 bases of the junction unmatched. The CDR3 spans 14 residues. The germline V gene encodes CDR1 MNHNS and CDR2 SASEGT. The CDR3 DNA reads TGTGCCAGCAGTGTACTCGGGACAGCGTATGGCTACACCTTC. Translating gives CASSVLGTAYGYTF.

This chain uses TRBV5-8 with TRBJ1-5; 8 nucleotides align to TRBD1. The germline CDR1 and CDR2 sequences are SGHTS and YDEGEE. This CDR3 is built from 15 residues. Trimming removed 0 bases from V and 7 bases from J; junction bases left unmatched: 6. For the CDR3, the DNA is TGTGCCAGCAGCTTGGAACAGGGGGGAGGGCAGCCCCAGCATTTT. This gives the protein CASSLEQGGGQPQHF.

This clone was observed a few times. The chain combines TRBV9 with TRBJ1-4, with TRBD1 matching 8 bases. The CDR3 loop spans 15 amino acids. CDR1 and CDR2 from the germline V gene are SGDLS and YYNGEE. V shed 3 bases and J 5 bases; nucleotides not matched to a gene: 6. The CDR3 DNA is TGTGCCAGCAGCGCGGGGACAGGACAAAATGAAAAACTGTTTTTT. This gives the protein CASSAGTGQNEKLFF.

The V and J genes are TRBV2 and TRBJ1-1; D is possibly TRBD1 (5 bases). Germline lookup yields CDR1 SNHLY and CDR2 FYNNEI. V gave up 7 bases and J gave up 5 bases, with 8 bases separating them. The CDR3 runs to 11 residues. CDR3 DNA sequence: TGTGCCAGCATTGGGGGGACTGAAGCTTTCTTT. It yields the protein CASIGGTEAFF. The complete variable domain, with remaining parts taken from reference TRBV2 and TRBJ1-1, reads EPEVTQTPSHQVTQMGQEVILRCVPISNHLYFYWYRQILGQKVEFLVSFYNNEISEKSEIFDDQFSVERPDGSNFTLKIRSTKLEDSAMYFCASIGGTEAFFGQGTRLTVV.

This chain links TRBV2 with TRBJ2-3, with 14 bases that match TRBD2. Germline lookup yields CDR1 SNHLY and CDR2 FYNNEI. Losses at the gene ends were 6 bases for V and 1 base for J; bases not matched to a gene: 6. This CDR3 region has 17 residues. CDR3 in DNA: TGTGCCAGCAGGGGAGGACTAGCGGGAGGACGCACAGATACGCAGTATTTT. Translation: CASRGGLAGGRTDTQYF.

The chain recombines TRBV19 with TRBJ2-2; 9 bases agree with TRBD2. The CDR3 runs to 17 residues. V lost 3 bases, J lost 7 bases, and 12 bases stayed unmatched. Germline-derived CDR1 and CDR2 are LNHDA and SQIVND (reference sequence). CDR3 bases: TGTGCCAGTAGTATGGGAGGGGTAGCGGGGGTCGGCGGGGAGCTGTTTTTT. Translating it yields CASSMGGVAGVGGELFF.